The sequence of this T cell receptor beta chain was determined in a study of blood T cell repertoires in COVID-19. V shed 1 base and J shed 0 bases, with 6 bases lying between them. The CDR3 contains 15 residues. Per germline, CDR1 SGHDN and CDR2 FVKESK. Study processing details: Nucleated cell counts were estimated from reference gene primer amplification. Clones were sequenced by immunoSEQ multiplex PCR, and TCRdb holds only the in-frame ones, with some missing. Clone size and the V and J calls come from that table; the DNA yielded D and trimming. Here the sample spans tens of thousands of clones, about 85% being singletons.

The sequencing sample was made of peripheral blood. The chain links TRBV14 to TRBJ1-4; unclear D gene. The receptor was isolated from a man in his fifties with acute or convalescent COVID-19. This chain's CDR3 is CASSQAPSTNEKLFF. CDR3 nucleotides: TGTGCCAGCAGCCAAGCCCCCTCAACTAATGAAAAACTGTTTTTT.